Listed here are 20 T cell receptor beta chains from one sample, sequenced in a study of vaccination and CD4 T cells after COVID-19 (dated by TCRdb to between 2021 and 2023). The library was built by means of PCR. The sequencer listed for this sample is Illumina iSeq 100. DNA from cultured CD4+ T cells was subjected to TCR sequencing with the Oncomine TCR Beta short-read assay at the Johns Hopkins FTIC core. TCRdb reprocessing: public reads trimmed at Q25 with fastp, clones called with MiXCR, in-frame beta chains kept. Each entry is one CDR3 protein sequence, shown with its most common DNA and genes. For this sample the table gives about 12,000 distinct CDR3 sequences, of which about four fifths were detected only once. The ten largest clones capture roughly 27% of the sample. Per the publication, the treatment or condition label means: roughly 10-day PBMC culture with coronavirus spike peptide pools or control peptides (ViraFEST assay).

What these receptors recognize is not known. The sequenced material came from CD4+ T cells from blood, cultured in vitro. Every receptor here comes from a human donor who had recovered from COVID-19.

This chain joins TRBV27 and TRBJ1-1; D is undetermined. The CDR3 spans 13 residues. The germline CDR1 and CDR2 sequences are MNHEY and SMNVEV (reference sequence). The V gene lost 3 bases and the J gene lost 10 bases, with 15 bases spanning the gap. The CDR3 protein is CASSFGTGSRAFF. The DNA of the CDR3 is TGTGCCAGCAGTTTTGGAACGGGGTCCCGAGCTTTCTTT.

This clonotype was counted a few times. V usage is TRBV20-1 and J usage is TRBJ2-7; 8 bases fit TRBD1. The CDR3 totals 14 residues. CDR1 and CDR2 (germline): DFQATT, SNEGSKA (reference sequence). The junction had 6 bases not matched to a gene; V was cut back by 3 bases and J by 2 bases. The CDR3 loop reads CSARRQGMTYEQYF. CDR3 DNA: TGCAGTGCTAGGCGACAGGGGATGACCTACGAGCAGTACTTC.

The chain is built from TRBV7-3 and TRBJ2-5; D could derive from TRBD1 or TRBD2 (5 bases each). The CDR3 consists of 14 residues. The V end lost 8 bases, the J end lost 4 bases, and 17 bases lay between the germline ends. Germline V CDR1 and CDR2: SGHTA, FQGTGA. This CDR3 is CASAPYGTPETQYF. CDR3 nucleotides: TGTGCCAGCGCGCCCTACGGGACCCCAGAGACCCAGTACTTC.

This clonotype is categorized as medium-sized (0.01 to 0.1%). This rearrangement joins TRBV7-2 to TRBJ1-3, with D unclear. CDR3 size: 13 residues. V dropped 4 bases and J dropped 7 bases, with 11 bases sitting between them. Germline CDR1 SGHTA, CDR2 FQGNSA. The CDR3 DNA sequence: TGTGCCAGCAGCTGGGGTGGAGGCAACACCATATATTTT. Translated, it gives CASSWGGGNTIYF. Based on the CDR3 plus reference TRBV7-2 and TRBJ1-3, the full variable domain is GAGVSQSPSNKVTEKGKDVELRCDPISGHTALYWYRQSLGQGLEFLIYFQGNSAPDKSGLPSDRFSAERTGGSVSTLTIQRTQQEDSAVYLCASSWGGGNTIYFGEGSWLTVV.

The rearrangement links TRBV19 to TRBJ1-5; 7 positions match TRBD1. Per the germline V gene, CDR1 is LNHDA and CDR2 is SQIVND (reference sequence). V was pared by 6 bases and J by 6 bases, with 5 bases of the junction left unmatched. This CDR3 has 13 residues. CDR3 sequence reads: CASRDRVGQPQHF. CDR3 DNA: TGTGCCAGTAGAGACAGGGTGGGTCAGCCCCAGCATTTT.

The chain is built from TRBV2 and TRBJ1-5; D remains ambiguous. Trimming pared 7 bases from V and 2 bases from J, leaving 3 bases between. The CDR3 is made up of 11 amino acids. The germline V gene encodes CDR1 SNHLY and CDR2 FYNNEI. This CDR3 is CASKGNQPQHF. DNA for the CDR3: TGTGCCAGCAAGGGCAATCAGCCCCAGCATTTT.

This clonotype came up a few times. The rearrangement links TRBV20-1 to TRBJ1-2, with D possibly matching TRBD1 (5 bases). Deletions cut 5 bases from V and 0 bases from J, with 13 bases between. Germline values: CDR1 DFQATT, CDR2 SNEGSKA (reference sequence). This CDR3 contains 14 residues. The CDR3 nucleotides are TGCAGTGCTGCCCTTTGGGGCACTAACTATGGCTACACCTTC. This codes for CSAALWGTNYGYTF.

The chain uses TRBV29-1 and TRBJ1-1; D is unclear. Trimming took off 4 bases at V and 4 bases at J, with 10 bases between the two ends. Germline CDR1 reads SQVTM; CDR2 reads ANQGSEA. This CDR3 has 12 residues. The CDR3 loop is CSVGSGITEAFF. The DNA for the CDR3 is TGCAGCGTTGGGAGCGGGATCACTGAAGCTTTCTTT. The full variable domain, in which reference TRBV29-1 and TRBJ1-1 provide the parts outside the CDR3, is SAVISQKPSRDICQRGTSLTIQCQVDSQVTMMFWYRQQPGQSLTLIATANQGSEATYESGFVIDKFPISRPNLTFSTLTVSNMSPEDSSIYLCSVGSGITEAFFGQGTRLTVV.

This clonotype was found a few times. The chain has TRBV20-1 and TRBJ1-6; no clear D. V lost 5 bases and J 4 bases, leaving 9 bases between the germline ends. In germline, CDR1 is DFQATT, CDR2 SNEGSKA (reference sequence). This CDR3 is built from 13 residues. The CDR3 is CSAERRYNSPLHF. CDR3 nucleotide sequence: TGCAGTGCTGAGAGGCGTTATAATTCACCCCTCCACTTT.

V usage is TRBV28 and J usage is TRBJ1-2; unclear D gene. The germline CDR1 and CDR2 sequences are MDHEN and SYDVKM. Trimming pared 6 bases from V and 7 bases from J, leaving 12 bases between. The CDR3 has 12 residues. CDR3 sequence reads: CASRSVSPGYTF. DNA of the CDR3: TGTGCCAGCAGATCGGTCTCGCCTGGCTACACCTTC.

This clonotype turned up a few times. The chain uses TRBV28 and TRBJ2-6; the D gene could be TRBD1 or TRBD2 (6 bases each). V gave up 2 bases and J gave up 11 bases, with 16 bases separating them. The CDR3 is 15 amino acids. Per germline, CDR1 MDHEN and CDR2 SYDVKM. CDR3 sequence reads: CASSLGGVRGHVLTF. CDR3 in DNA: TGTGCCAGCAGTTTAGGAGGGGTCAGGGGTCACGTCCTGACTTTC.

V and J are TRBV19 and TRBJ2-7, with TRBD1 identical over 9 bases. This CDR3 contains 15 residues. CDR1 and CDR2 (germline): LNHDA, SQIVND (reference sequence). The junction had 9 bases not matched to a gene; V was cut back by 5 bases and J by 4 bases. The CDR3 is CASSGRTGATYEQYF. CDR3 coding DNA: TGTGCCAGTAGTGGGCGGACAGGGGCTACTTACGAGCAGTACTTC.

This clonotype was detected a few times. CDR3 residues: CASSEGHSGNTIYF. For the CDR3, the DNA is TGTGCCAGCAGCGAGGGGCACTCTGGAAACACCATATATTTT. The V gene is TRBV7-6, the J gene TRBJ1-3; maybe TRBD1 (5 bases). CDR1 and CDR2 from the germline V gene are SGHVS and FNYEAQ. The germline V and J ends were trimmed by 5 bases and 0 bases, with 8 bases remaining between them. This CDR3 region has 14 residues.

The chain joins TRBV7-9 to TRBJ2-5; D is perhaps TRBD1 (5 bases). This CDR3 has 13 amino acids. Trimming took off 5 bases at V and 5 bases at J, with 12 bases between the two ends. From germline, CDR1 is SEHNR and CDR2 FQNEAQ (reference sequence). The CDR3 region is CASSKTAPETQYF. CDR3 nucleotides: TGTGCCAGCAGCAAGACAGCGCCGGAGACCCAGTACTTC.

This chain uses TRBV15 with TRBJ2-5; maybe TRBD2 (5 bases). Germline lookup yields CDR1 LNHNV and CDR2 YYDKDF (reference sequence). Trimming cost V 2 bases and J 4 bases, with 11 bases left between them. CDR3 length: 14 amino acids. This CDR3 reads CATSRPREGETQYF. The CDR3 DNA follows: TGTGCCACCAGCAGACCACGGGAAGGAGAGACCCAGTACTTC.

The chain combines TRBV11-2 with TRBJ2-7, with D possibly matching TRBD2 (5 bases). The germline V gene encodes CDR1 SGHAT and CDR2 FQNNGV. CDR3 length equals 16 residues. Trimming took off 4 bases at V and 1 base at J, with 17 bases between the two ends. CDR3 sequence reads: CASSSPRERPSYEQYF. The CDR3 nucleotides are TGTGCCAGCAGCTCGCCAAGGGAGCGGCCATCCTACGAGCAGTACTTC. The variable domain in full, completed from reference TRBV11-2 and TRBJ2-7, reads EAGVAQSPRYKIIEKRQSVAFWCNPISGHATLYWYQQILGQGPKLLIQFQNNGVVDDSQLPKDRFSAERLKGVDSTLKIQPAKLEDSAVYLCASSSPRERPSYEQYFGPGTRLTVT.

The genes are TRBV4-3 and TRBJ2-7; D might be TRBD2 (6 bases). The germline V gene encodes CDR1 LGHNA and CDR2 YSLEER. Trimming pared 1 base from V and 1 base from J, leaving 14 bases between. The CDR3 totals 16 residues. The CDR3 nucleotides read TGCGCCAGCAGCCAAGGGGCCGGGAGAGGATCCTACGAGCAGTACTTC. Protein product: CASSQGAGRGSYEQYF.

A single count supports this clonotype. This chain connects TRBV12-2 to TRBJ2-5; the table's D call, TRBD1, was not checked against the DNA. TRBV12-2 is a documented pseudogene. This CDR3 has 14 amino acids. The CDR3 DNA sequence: TGTGCAAGTCGCCATCGGGGCCTCCAAGAGACCCAGTACTTC. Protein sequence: CASRHRGLQETQYF.

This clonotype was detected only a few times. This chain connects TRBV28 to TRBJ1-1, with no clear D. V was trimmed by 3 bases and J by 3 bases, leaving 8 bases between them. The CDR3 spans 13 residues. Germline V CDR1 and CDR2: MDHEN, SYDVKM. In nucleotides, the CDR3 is TGTGCCAGCAGTTTGACCGGGGACACTGAAGCTTTCTTT. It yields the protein CASSLTGDTEAFF.

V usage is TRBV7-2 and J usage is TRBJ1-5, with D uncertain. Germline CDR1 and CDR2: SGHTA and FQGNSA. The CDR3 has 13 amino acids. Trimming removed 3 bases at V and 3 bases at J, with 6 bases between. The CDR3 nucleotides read TGTGCCAGCAGCTTCGGGAACAATCAGCCCCAGCATTTT. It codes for CASSFGNNQPQHF.